This is a list of T cell receptor beta chains from one sample in a study of OX40 agonist ivuxolimab in advanced cancers. Generated by immunoSEQ multiplex PCR, the TCRdb table keeps only in-frame clones and is missing some. The profile shows about 48,000 clones, 83% of them singletons. Specimen: CD4+ or CD8+ T cells sorted from blood, collected in a trial of the OX40 agonist ivuxolimab. These receptors were obtained from an adult with an advanced solid tumor such as melanoma, head and neck, liver or kidney cancer. Both conserved end residues are part of each CDR3. A D gene is named only where the DNA matches it firmly.

>TRBD1|TRBJ1-5|TRBV5-1
CASSYGDRGNNQPQHF
>-|TRBJ2-1|TRBV18
CASSPPVGSYNEQFF
>TRBD2|TRBJ2-3|TRBV2
CASSDSGGTDTQYF
>-|TRBJ1-4|TRBV6-1
CASTFNEKLFF
>-|TRBJ2-1|TRBV19
CASSKGQNPYNEQFF
>-|TRBJ1-2|TRBV7-2
CASRKTGNYGYTF
>-|TRBJ1-2|TRBV4-3
CASSQEVRQGAGYTF
>-|TRBJ2-3|TRBV6-5
CASSYSGGRADTQYF
>TRBD2|TRBJ2-1|TRBV10-1
CASSEWRGGGEQFF
>TRBD2|TRBJ2-2|TRBV9
CASSATSGGVTGELFF
>-|TRBJ1-5|TRBV6-1
CASRNRDQPQHF
>-|TRBJ1-2|TRBV5-6
CASSSLGAGTYGYTF
>TRBD2|TRBJ2-5|TRBV7-8
CASSPWTSKETQYF
>-|TRBJ2-1|TRBV4-2
CASSQDGNNYNEQFF
>TRBD1|TRBJ1-1|TRBV5-1
CASRWGQGNAEAFF
>TRBD1|TRBJ1-2|TRBV19
CASTSGEGAYGYTF
>-|TRBJ2-4|TRBV4-1
CASSQPTRAKNIQYF
>TRBD1|TRBJ1-3|TRBV7-8
CASSSRTGLSSGNTIYF
>-|TRBJ2-5|TRBV21-1
CASSRGQRKQETQYF
>-|TRBJ1-4|TRBV7-2
CASRTGIIGKLFF
>-|TRBJ1-2|TRBV2
CASVWYSHGYTF
>-|TRBJ1-1|TRBV27
CASSWTMNTEAFF
>-|TRBJ1-5|TRBV7-2
CASMTGGINGNQPQHF
>-|TRBJ1-3|TRBV9
CASSVRGFGNTIYF
>-|TRBJ1-4|TRBV5-6
CASSHRLGTNEKLFF
>-|TRBJ2-3|TRBV7-8
CASSPTRVADTQYF
>-|TRBJ1-1|TRBV7-2
CASSRGLEAEAFF
>-|TRBJ2-1|TRBV5-5
CASKPGMEIYNEQFF
>-|TRBJ2-5|TRBV5-1
CASSPPRGIQETQYF
>TRBD2|TRBJ2-5|TRBV6-5
CASSYSGTSGQETQYF
>TRBD1|TRBJ2-1|TRBV19
CASSASRTGTEQFF
>-|TRBJ2-1|TRBV7-2
CASSAQVSYNEQFF
>-|TRBJ1-4|TRBV2
CASSARVNNEKLFF
>TRBD1|TRBJ1-1|TRBV10-3
CAIRGDRGPLEAFF
>TRBD1|TRBJ2-3|TRBV7-9
CASNVPRDRGYEDTQYF
>TRBD1|TRBJ1-1|TRBV11-2
CASSSSRDSLMNTEAFF
>-|TRBJ2-1|TRBV29-1
CSVGGESSYNEQFF
>-|TRBJ1-4|TRBV19
CASRSPGQGNEKLFF
>-|TRBJ1-2|TRBV27
CASSLYRNYGYTF
>TRBD1|TRBJ1-2|TRBV27
CASSTSGQRYYGYTF
>-|TRBJ1-1|TRBV9
CASSATLLNTEAFF
>-|TRBJ1-1|TRBV19
CASRDWGENTEAFF